This TCR beta chain was profiled in a study of regulatory T cells in long-lasting Graves disease. This clonotype was recorded at least ten times. Time point in this sample: newly diagnosed GD, antithyroid drugs for less than 3 months. Construction of the TCR library relied on RNA isolated from PBMCs. The authors built TCR beta libraries using iRepertoire HTBI primers and Arm-PCR of CDR3 regions. One entry per CDR3 protein, called by TCRdb with MiXCR from the multiplex PCR reads. The profile shows some 460,000 distinct CDR3 sequences, 15% to 20% of them singletons. The CDR3 runs 12 residues. V lost 5 bases to trimming and J lost 13 bases, with 12 bases between them. The same sample was also studied in work on T cells in Graves' hyperthyroidism and ophthalmopathy.

Sequencing used peripheral blood mononuclear cells (PBMCs), obtained at new diagnosis, from a patient treated with antithyroid drugs. The receptor comes from a man aged 40-49 years with Graves disease. The J gene is TRBJ1-6, the V gene TRBV12-3 or TRBV12-4; unclear D gene. In DNA form, the CDR3 reads TGTGCCAGCAGTCCCCCACCTGGGCCCCTCCACTTT. It is translated as CASSPPPGPLHF.